These T cell receptor beta chains were read from a single sample in a study of blood T cell repertoires in COVID-19. Using immunoSEQ multiplex PCR, the repertoire was profiled, and TCRdb retains in-frame clones only, with some absent. The sample includes tens of thousands of clones, around 80% seen only once; the top ten take about 17%. The sequenced sample consisted of peripheral blood. These receptor sequences come from a woman in her sixties with acute or convalescent COVID-19. The CDR3 runs from the conserved cysteine through the conserved F or W. A D gene is named only where the DNA matches it firmly. The size field is filled for only some rows; it gives once, few, many or a size class.

d_gene,abundance,j_gene,v_gene,CDR3nt,CDR3aa
TRBD2,.,TRBJ2-5,TRBV9,TGTGCCAGCAGCGTAGGGGTTAGCGGGGTCCAAGAGACCCAGTACTTC,CASSVGVSGVQETQYF
TRBD2,.,TRBJ2-1,TRBV7-3,TGTGCCAGCAGCCCTCCTGAGCGGGGGGTCTCCTACAATGAGCAGTTCTTC,CASSPPERGVSYNEQFF
.,.,TRBJ1-6,TRBV18,TGTGCCAGCTCACCAGACAGCCCCAATTCACCCCTCCACTTT,CASSPDSPNSPLHF
.,once,TRBJ1-5,TRBV15,TGTGCCACCAGCAGAGATTGGGGCAGGGATGGCAATCAGCCCCAGCATTTT,CATSRDWGRDGNQPQHF
.,once,TRBJ2-7,TRBV18,TGTGCCAGCTCCGCAGGGGACGGCTACGAGCAGTACTTC,CASSAGDGYEQYF
.,.,TRBJ2-7,TRBV24-1,TGTGCCACCAGTGATCCAGATCAAGGCGGCCACGAGCAGTACTTC,CATSDPDQGGHEQYF
.,.,TRBJ1-6,TRBV9,TGTGCCAGCAGCGTATTGGGAGGGGAGGGTTCACCCCTCCACTTT,CASSVLGGEGSPLHF
.,.,TRBJ1-2,TRBV9,TGTGCCAGCAGCGTAGGGTTCGGAGACTATGGCTACACCTTC,CASSVGFGDYGYTF
TRBD2,.,TRBJ2-1,TRBV10-3,TGTGCCATCAGTGACAGGGGACTAGCGGGGGGGCCCGGGCAGTTCTTC,CAISDRGLAGGPGQFF
.,few,TRBJ1-1,TRBV19,TGTGCCAGTAGTATCGGAGTACATGGCAACACTGAAGCTTTCTTT,CASSIGVHGNTEAFF
.,.,TRBJ1-1,TRBV19,TGTGCCAGTAGTATAATGGAGGACACTGAAGCTTTCTTT,CASSIMEDTEAFF
TRBD2,once,TRBJ2-5,TRBV7-9,TGTGCCAGCAGCTTAAGGACTAGCGGGGGACCAGAGACCCAGTACTTC,CASSLRTSGGPETQYF
.,.,TRBJ1-2,TRBV5-3,TGTGCCAGAAGGCCCCTAAGCGAATCTAACTATGGCTACACCTTC,CARRPLSESNYGYTF
.,.,TRBJ1-2,TRBV7-2,TGTGCCAGCAGCTCAGGGGTTAGCTATGGCTACACCTTC,CASSSGVSYGYTF
TRBD1,.,TRBJ2-7,TRBV10-2,TGCGCCAGCAGCCCTGGGACAGGGCAAAGGTACTACGAGCAGTACTTC,CASSPGTGQRYYEQYF
.,.,TRBJ1-1,TRBV24-1,TGTGCCACCAACCAAGATCAGGACACTGAAGCTTTCTTT,CATNQDQDTEAFF
.,.,TRBJ2-7,TRBV28,TGTGCCAGCAGTTCTCGGGACGAGCAGTACTTC,CASSSRDEQYF
TRBD1,many,TRBJ1-5,TRBV7-8,TGTGCCAGCAGCCTAGGGGCCGGGGCAGGGGGTAGTCCCCAGCATTTT,CASSLGAGAGGSPQHF
TRBD2,.,TRBJ2-5,TRBV11-2,TGTGCCAGCAGCTTGCGGGGGGAGACCCAGTACTTC,CASSLRGETQYF
TRBD1,.,TRBJ2-3,TRBV5-1,TGCGCCAGCAGCTTGGGAGGACAGGGTAGTTCAGATACGCAGTATTTT,CASSLGGQGSSDTQYF
.,.,TRBJ2-2,TRBV11-3,TGTGCCAATCTTCAGGGAAACACCGGGGAGCTGTTTTTT,CANLQGNTGELFF
.,.,TRBJ2-2,TRBV19,TGTGCCAGTCGGGAAACGGCCGGGGAGCTGTTTTTT,CASRETAGELFF
.,.,TRBJ1-1,TRBV7-2,TGTGCCAGCAGCTCGATAGGGGCAGGGATGGCCCCTGAAGCTTTCTTT,CASSSIGAGMAPEAFF
TRBD2,few,TRBJ2-1,TRBV27,TGTGCCAGCAGCTCGGGACTAGCGGGGGGGGCGGGGCAGTTCTTC,CASSSGLAGGAGQFF
.,once,TRBJ1-5,TRBV5-5,TGTGCCAGCAGCCTCCGACAGCCAGGCAATCAGCCCCAGCATTTT,CASSLRQPGNQPQHF
.,.,TRBJ2-3,TRBV11-3,TGTGCCAGCAGCTTAGGTTCGGGAATCACAGATACGCAGTATTTT,CASSLGSGITDTQYF
.,.,TRBJ1-1,TRBV19,TGTGCCAGTAGTAACGAGGGTTTTGTCACTGAAGCTTTCTTT,CASSNEGFVTEAFF
TRBD2,.,TRBJ2-1,TRBV11-3,TGTGCCAGCAGCTTAGATCCGGGCGGGAGGACGTTCTTC,CASSLDPGGRTFF
TRBD1,.,TRBJ1-1,TRBV6-1,TGTGCCAGCAGTGCCCGCTCGGGACAGAAGAACACTGAAGCTTTCTTT,CASSARSGQKNTEAFF
.,.,TRBJ1-1,TRBV30,TGTGCCTGGAGCGTAGCCGGGGTCACTGAAGCTTTCTTT,CAWSVAGVTEAFF
.,.,TRBJ2-2,TRBV11-2,TGTGCCAGCAGCTTAGTAAGGGGCGGGAACACCGGGGAGCTGTTTTTT,CASSLVRGGNTGELFF
.,.,TRBJ2-3,TRBV29-1,TGCAGCGTTGAGTGGGCGGGAGATACGCAGTATTTT,CSVEWAGDTQYF
.,.,TRBJ1-2,TRBV24-1,TGTGCCACCAGTGACCATAGAGCAGAGGGTAACTATGGCTACACCTTC,CATSDHRAEGNYGYTF
.,.,TRBJ1-1,TRBV12-3/TRBV12-4,TGTGCCAGCAGTTTCGCGGCGGTGGAGGCTTTCTTT,CASSFAAVEAFF
.,.,TRBJ2-7,TRBV30,TGTGCCTGGGGCCGGGGGATCCACGAGCAGTACTTC,CAWGRGIHEQYF
TRBD1,once,TRBJ1-4,TRBV7-8,TGTGCCAGCAGCCTACAGGGGGCGCGTGAAAAACTGTTTTTT,CASSLQGAREKLFF
.,.,TRBJ1-4,TRBV27,TGTGCCAGCAGTTTTAGCCGCTTCTTTGAGAAACTGTTTTTT,CASSFSRFFEKLFF
TRBD1,.,TRBJ1-5,TRBV4-1,TGCGCCAGCAGCCAAGATCCACAGGGGCGGAGCAGGAGCAATCAGCCCCAGCATTTT,CASSQDPQGRSRSNQPQHF
TRBD2,.,TRBJ2-1,TRBV5-1,TGCGCCAGCAGCTTGGGCCTAGCGGGAGTGGGGCAGTTCTTC,CASSLGLAGVGQFF
TRBD2,.,TRBJ2-3,TRBV4-3,TGCGCCAGCAGCCAAGAAGCGGGGGCCTCCACAGATACGCAGTATTTT,CASSQEAGASTDTQYF
.,.,TRBJ1-1,TRBV19,TGTGCCAGTAGTATCCAGCAGGGGAACACTGAAGCTTTCTTT,CASSIQQGNTEAFF
.,.,TRBJ1-1,TRBV5-1,TGCGCCAGCAGCTTGGGAGGGAACACTGAAGCTTTCTTT,CASSLGGNTEAFF